The 26 T cell receptor beta chains below were found in one sample sequenced in a study of T cell repertoires in cytomegalovirus infection (dated by TCRdb to about 2019). The sample's treatment or condition label, decoded: in vitro stimulation with specific CMV peptide epitopes to enrich CMV-specific T cells. Sequencing relied on an Illumina HiSeq 1500. Using fastp at Q25 and MiXCR, TCRdb reprocessed the public reads and kept productive beta chains. When rows share a CDR3 protein, they turn into one entry using the most common DNA and genes. This sample has 95,000 to 120,000 distinct CDR3 sequences in its table, and more than 30% of those were observed once. 40% to 45% of the sample is in the top ten clones. No antigens are known for them. The sample consisted of CD8+ T cells from cultured PBMCs, taken from culture after CMV antigen stimulation. The receptors here all came from a human donor in good health (CMV status not recorded). Some clones in this sample may be carry-over from other donors' samples.

J is TRBJ2-2 and V is TRBV2; the D is unclear. V shed 7 bases and J shed 3 bases, with 9 bases lying between them. This CDR3 has 13 residues. Germline CDR1 SNHLY, CDR2 FYNNEI. CDR3 DNA sequence: TGTGCCAGCATTATCCAGTACACCGGGGAGCTGTTTTTT. Translating it yields CASIIQYTGELFF.

The chain joins TRBV9 to TRBJ1-1; no reliable D call. Germline CDR1 reads SGDLS; CDR2 reads YYNGEE. The CDR3 is 13 amino acids. Trimming took off 0 bases at V and 1 base at J, with 4 bases between the two ends. The CDR3 here is CASSVATNTEAFF. CDR3 DNA: TGTGCCAGCAGCGTAGCTACGAACACTGAAGCTTTCTTT.

J is TRBJ2-3 and V is TRBV10-3; D not certain. There are 14 residues in the CDR3. The germline V and J ends were trimmed by 3 bases and 0 bases, with 7 bases remaining between them. Looked up from germline, CDR1 is ENHRY and CDR2 is SYGVKD. The CDR3 DNA sequence: TGTGCCATCAGTGACGGGTCTAGCACAGATACGCAGTATTTT. Translation gives CAISDGSSTDTQYF.

There are many counts of this clonotype. V usage is TRBV7-2 and J usage is TRBJ1-4; the D is unclear. Germline loops: CDR1 SGHTA, CDR2 FQGNSA. This CDR3 is built from 15 residues. The V and J ends lost 5 bases and 3 bases respectively, with 13 bases between them. The CDR3 DNA is TGTGCCAGCAGCATAACGACCTCGTCTAATGAAAAACTGTTTTTT. This gives the protein CASSITTSSNEKLFF.

The table lists this clonotype with many counts. The chain has TRBV7-8 and TRBJ1-1; perhaps TRBD1 as D (6 bases). Germline-derived CDR1 and CDR2 are SGHVS and FQNEAQ. V was shortened by 5 bases and J by 3 bases, with 13 bases between the two germline ends. The CDR3 has 14 amino acids. The CDR3 protein is CASSNQGSYTEAFF. As DNA, the CDR3 is TGTGCCAGCAGCAATCAGGGGTCCTACACTGAAGCTTTCTTT.

Only a few counts were recorded for this clonotype. V gene TRBV11-2 combines with J gene TRBJ2-7; 12 bases match TRBD1. Germline assignment: CDR1 SGHAT and CDR2 FQNNGV. J lost 3 bases, V lost 0 bases, and 6 bases had no gene match. CDR3 length: 17 residues. The DNA of the CDR3 is TGTGCCAGCAGCTTAGAGATCGGGACAGGGGGCCGCTACGAGCAGTACTTC. It translates to CASSLEIGTGGRYEQYF.

In its sample, this clonotype was seen a few times. This rearrangement joins TRBV10-3 to TRBJ2-7; no definite D call. This CDR3 spans 13 amino acids. V lost 6 bases and J 2 bases, leaving 11 bases between the germline ends. The germline CDR1 and CDR2 sequences are ENHRY and SYGVKD. The CDR3 nucleotides are TGTGCCATCAGCGCCGGACCCACCTACGAGCAGTACTTC. Protein product: CAISAGPTYEQYF.

The count of this clonotype is one. The rearrangement joins TRBV28 to TRBJ1-1; D unresolved. Trimming shortened V by 5 bases and J by 4 bases, and 11 bases separated the two germline ends. This CDR3 is built from 13 residues. The germline CDR1 and CDR2 sequences are MDHEN and SYDVKM. Here the CDR3 reads CASSDTSTTEAFF. The CDR3 DNA follows: TGTGCCAGCAGTGATACTTCGACCACTGAAGCTTTCTTT.

This clonotype was observed many times. The chain is built from TRBV12-3 or TRBV12-4 and TRBJ1-2; the D gene is possibly TRBD1 (6 bases). The CDR3 loop spans 13 amino acids. Between the trimmed V and J ends, which lost 5 bases and 6 bases, there was a span of 13 bases. CDR3 loop: CASSVTRGNGYTF. The CDR3 DNA sequence: TGTGCCAGCAGTGTCACAAGGGGGAATGGCTACACCTTC.

The chain joins TRBV20-1 to TRBJ1-1; the match to TRBD1 covers 10 bases. V shed 6 bases, J shed 3 bases, and the junction held 7 bases outside the gene matches. The CDR3 has 14 residues. Looked up from germline, CDR1 is DFQATT and CDR2 is SNEGSKA (reference sequence). The CDR3 bases are TGCAGTGCCAGACAGGGGGCGAGTGACACTGAAGCTTTCTTT. Translation gives CSARQGASDTEAFF.

The chain combines TRBV7-9 with TRBJ2-7; D is undetermined. The CDR3 contains 13 residues. Germline values: CDR1 SEHNR, CDR2 FQNEAQ (reference sequence). V lost 4 bases and J 5 bases, leaving 12 bases between the germline ends. CDR3 region: CASSSKFVHEQYF. In DNA, the CDR3 is TGTGCCAGCAGCTCAAAGTTTGTCCACGAGCAGTACTTC.

The CDR3 reads CASSSALRGLHTGELFF. CDR3 bases: TGTGCCAGCAGCTCGGCGCTGAGGGGCTTACACACCGGGGAGCTGTTTTTT. The chain has TRBV5-6 and TRBJ2-2, with D perhaps given as TRBD1 or TRBD2 (5 bases each). The CDR3 spans 17 residues. Germline V gives CDR1 SGHDT, CDR2 YYEEEE. V lost 3 bases to trimming and J lost 3 bases, with 18 bases between them.

This clonotype appeared a few times. The chain carries TRBV28 and TRBJ2-5, with 7 bases lining up with TRBD2. CDR1 and CDR2 (germline): MDHEN, SYDVKM. Losses at the gene ends were 5 bases for V and 5 bases for J; bases not matched to a gene: 20. The CDR3 is made up of 18 amino acids. The CDR3 is CASSQVFPKDPREETQYF. The CDR3 DNA follows: TGTGCCAGCAGTCAAGTATTCCCAAAGGACCCGCGGGAGGAGACCCAGTACTTC.

The V gene is TRBV2, the J gene TRBJ1-1; D perhaps matches TRBD1 (6 bases). Germline CDR1 SNHLY, CDR2 FYNNEI. V lost 6 bases and J lost 3, with 23 bases in between. CDR3 length: 17 residues. CDR3 nucleotides: TGTGCCAGCAGCGACCACAGGGTTAGGTATTCGGACACTGAAGCTTTCTTT. Its translation: CASSDHRVRYSDTEAFF. The full variable domain, in which reference TRBV2 and TRBJ1-1 provide the parts outside the CDR3, is EPEVTQTPSHQVTQMGQEVILRCVPISNHLYFYWYRQILGQKVEFLVSFYNNEISEKSEIFDDQFSVERPDGSNFTLKIRSTKLEDSAMYFCASSDHRVRYSDTEAFFGQGTRLTVV.

There are a few counts of this clonotype. CDR3 coding DNA: TGTGCCAGCAGCCCGCTGGTTGGCTACACCTTC. Translation gives CASSPLVGYTF. This rearrangement joins TRBV7-9 to TRBJ1-2; D is unresolved. The V end lost 5 bases, the J end lost 7 bases, and 8 bases lay between the germline ends. Germline CDR1 SEHNR, CDR2 FQNEAQ (reference sequence). The CDR3 runs to 11 residues.

There are many counts of this clonotype. The chain combines TRBV7-2 with TRBJ1-5; D call uncertain. Trimming removed 1 base at V and 5 bases at J, with 12 bases between. Germline V CDR1 and CDR2: SGHTA, FQGNSA. The CDR3 extends over 15 amino acids. CDR3 sequence reads: CASSLVWARDQPQHF. For the CDR3, the DNA is TGTGCCAGCAGCTTAGTGTGGGCACGGGATCAGCCCCAGCATTTT.

This chain joins TRBV4-1 and TRBJ2-2; TRBD2 aligns across 12 bases. Trimming removed 4 bases from V and 7 bases from J; junction bases left unmatched: 10. The germline V gene encodes CDR1 MGHRA and CDR2 YSYEKL. CDR3 length: 17 residues. The CDR3 sequence: CASSPSGTSGGIGELFF. The CDR3 DNA sequence: TGCGCCAGCAGCCCTAGTGGAACTAGCGGGGGGATCGGGGAGCTGTTTTTT.

The chain carries TRBV20-1 and TRBJ2-5; D gene ambiguous. V shed 1 base and J shed 2 bases, with 11 bases lying between them. The germline CDR1 and CDR2 sequences are DFQATT and SNEGSKA (reference sequence). The CDR3 has 14 amino acids. The CDR3 DNA is TGCAGTGCTAGAGCCAGCACGCCACAAGAGACCCAGTACTTC. Residues: CSARASTPQETQYF.

The chain combines TRBV18 with TRBJ2-1; maybe TRBD2 (7 bases). This CDR3 is built from 19 residues. V gave up 3 bases and J gave up 0 bases, with 21 bases separating them. Germline V lookup: CDR1 KGHSH, CDR2 LQKENI. CDR3 in DNA: TGTGCCAGCTCACCTTACGGACTAGGCGGGGGCTACTCCTACAATGAGCAGTTCTTC. Translating it yields CASSPYGLGGGYSYNEQFF. Full variable domain (remainder filled in from reference TRBV18 and TRBJ2-1): NAGVMQNPRHLVRRRGQEARLRCSPMKGHSHVYWYRQLPEEGLKFMVYLQKENIIDESGMPKERFSAEFPKEGPSILRIQQVVRGDSAAYFCASSPYGLGGGYSYNEQFFGPGTRLTVL.

This chain links TRBV7-8 with TRBJ2-7; 11 bases are shared with TRBD2. Trimming removed 1 base from V and 2 bases from J; junction bases left unmatched: 10. Germline V lookup: CDR1 SGHVS, CDR2 FQNEAQ. CDR3 length: 18 amino acids. The CDR3 sequence is CASSLVSLAGGITYEQYF. The CDR3 DNA reads as TGTGCCAGCAGCTTAGTATCCCTAGCGGGGGGCATAACCTACGAGCAGTACTTC.

This clonotype was seen only a few times. The J gene is TRBJ1-6, the V gene TRBV7-9; 7 nucleotides match TRBD1. The CDR3 is 15 amino acids. Trimming took 10 bases from V and 6 from J; bases not matched to a gene: 12. Per germline, CDR1 SEHNR and CDR2 FQNEAQ (reference sequence). CDR3 amino acids: CATENKQGSNSPLHF. The CDR3 region has the DNA TGTGCCACCGAAAATAAACAGGGGAGTAATTCACCCCTCCACTTT.

The chain has TRBV4-1 and TRBJ1-2; tentative D call: TRBD1 (5 bases). Trimming removed 4 bases at V and 2 bases at J, with 8 bases between. The CDR3 runs 13 residues. Germline CDR1 MGHRA, CDR2 YSYEKL. The CDR3 DNA follows: TGCGCCAGCAGCCCGGACACAAACTATGGCTACACCTTC. This sequence encodes CASSPDTNYGYTF.

V gene TRBV7-2 combines with J gene TRBJ2-3; D might be TRBD2 (5 bases). The CDR3 extends over 14 amino acids. V lost 1 base and J lost 6, with 11 bases in between. Germline CDR1 reads SGHTA; CDR2 reads FQGNSA. The CDR3 region is CASSLGGAWDTQYF. The CDR3 DNA reads TGTGCCAGCAGCTTAGGGGGAGCTTGGGATACGCAGTATTTT.

The chain joins TRBV7-4 to TRBJ2-3, with D possibly being TRBD2 (6 bases). Germline CDR1 and CDR2: SGHVT and SQSDAQ. This CDR3 has 12 residues. V was trimmed by 8 bases and J by 5 bases, leaving 11 bases between them. The CDR3 DNA follows: TGTGCCAGCGACTTGGGGGGAGATACGCAGTATTTT. It translates to CASDLGGDTQYF.

This chain links TRBV25-1 with TRBJ1-2, with TRBD1 identical over 9 bases. CDR1 MGHDK and CDR2 SYGVNS come from the germline V gene. V was clipped by 6 bases and J by 6 bases; unmatched bases: 5. The CDR3 sequence is 13 residues long. CDR3 in DNA: TGTGCCAGCAGCGACAGGGGGAGTCATGGCTACACCTTC. Its translation is CASSDRGSHGYTF.

This clonotype came up many times. The junction shows a germline mismatch at one end, possibly a read error. This CDR3 is CASSEDGGADNEQFF. The CDR3 coding sequence is TGTGCCAGCAGCGAAGACGGGGGGGCCGACAATGAGCAGTTCTTC. The chain combines TRBV2 with TRBJ2-1, with 8 bases aligning to TRBD2. Germline V lookup: CDR1 SNHLY, CDR2 FYNNEI. This CDR3 has 15 residues.